These 11 T cell receptor beta chains share one sample of origin, sequenced in a study of T cells in Graves' hyperthyroidism and ophthalmopathy (dated by TCRdb to about 2019). The library was built by means of multiplex PCR. Sequencing instrument: Illumina HiSeq 2000. TCR beta CDR3 regions were amplified from RNA transcripts. For the first round of RT-PCR on the TCR CDR3, the HTBI primer set was used together with the Qiagen OneStep RT-PCR kit. Using fastp trimming at Q25 and MiXCR clonotype assembly, TCRdb reanalyzed the public sequencing data and kept in-frame beta chains. Merged by CDR3 protein, the rows form single entries marked with the most common genes and DNA. The sample table contains under 400,000 distinct CDR3 sequences; only one count was recorded for roughly 13% of them. 8% to 13% of the sample rests with the top ten. Sequencing was done on a sample of blood. The source is a woman aged 60-75 years with Graves' hyperthyroidism.

This clonotype was observed many times. This chain joins TRBV27 and TRBJ1-6; D might be TRBD1 (6 bases). From germline, CDR1 is MNHEY and CDR2 SMNVEV (reference sequence). This CDR3 spans 13 amino acids. The V end lost 5 bases, the J end lost 10 bases, and 12 bases lay between the germline ends. This chain's CDR3 is CASSTVDRSPLHF. CDR3 coding DNA: TGTGCCAGCAGTACCGTGGACAGATCACCCCTCCACTTT.

This clonotype was counted many times. V and J are TRBV28 and TRBJ2-1; 12 nucleotides match TRBD2. With V trimmed by 5 bases and J by 12 bases, 8 bases remained unmatched. From germline, CDR1 is MDHEN and CDR2 SYDVKM. The CDR3 length is 14 residues. The CDR3 loop is CASSQRLAGEGQFF. As DNA, the CDR3 is TGTGCCAGCAGTCAGCGACTAGCGGGAGAGGGGCAGTTCTTC. The full variable domain, with the rest looked up from reference TRBV28 and TRBJ2-1, is DVKVTQSSRYLVKRTGEKVFLECVQDMDHENMFWYRQDPGLGLRLIYFSYDVKMKEKGDIPEGYSVSREKKERFSLILESASTNQTSMYLCASSQRLAGEGQFFGPGTRLTVL.

This clonotype has a handful of counts. The chain combines TRBV20-1 with TRBJ2-1; perhaps D is TRBD1 or TRBD2 (5 bases each). V lost 6 bases, J lost 9 bases, and 18 bases lay in between. The V gene's germline CDR1 is DFQATT and CDR2 SNEGSKA (reference sequence). This CDR3 contains 13 residues. The DNA for the CDR3 is TGCAGTGCCGTGGAGACTACGGGGACTGAGCAGTTCTTC. Its translation: CSAVETTGTEQFF.

This clonotype was detected many times. This sequence joins TRBV11-2 and TRBJ2-7; D possibly uses TRBD1 or TRBD2 (5 bases each). The CDR3 contains 15 residues. The germline V gene has CDR1 SGHAT and CDR2 FQNNGV. V was cut by 6 bases and J by 4 bases, with 19 bases left in between. The CDR3 DNA reads as TGTGCCAGCAGTTTCACAGGCCTCCGGGGTTACGAGCAGTACTTC. Protein sequence: CASSFTGLRGYEQYF.

This clonotype appeared many times. The rearrangement joins TRBV12-3 or TRBV12-4 to TRBJ2-3; TRBD2 aligns across 10 bases. V trimming: 4 bases; J trimming: 1 base; junction bases outside the gene matches: 2. The CDR3 is 15 residues long. The CDR3 DNA reads as TGTGCCAGCAGTTCCCTAGCGGGAGGCACAGATACGCAGTATTTT. This sequence encodes CASSSLAGGTDTQYF.

A word on this clonotype: A single base separates this from a much larger clone, so it may be a read error. This sequence joins TRBV20-1 and TRBJ2-1; 11 bases are a match to TRBD2. This CDR3 has 15 amino acids. Germline V gene sequence: CDR1 DFQATT, CDR2 SNEGSKA (reference sequence). The CDR3 DNA reads TGCAGTGATGCCGGGACTAGCGGAGGTTTGAATGAGCAGCTCTTC. Protein: CSDAGTSGGLNEQLF.

This clonotype was counted many times. The rearrangement links TRBV20-1 to TRBJ2-5, with a tentative D call TRBD2 (6 bases). V was cut by 1 base and J by 5 bases, with 8 bases left in between. The CDR3 runs to 12 residues. Germline-derived CDR1 and CDR2 are DFQATT and SNEGSKA (reference sequence). CDR3: CSARVGTETQYF. CDR3 nucleotides: TGCAGTGCTAGAGTCGGGACTGAGACCCAGTACTTC.

The chain employs TRBV6-1 and TRBJ1-4; D not resolved. The CDR3 extends over 12 amino acids. From germline, CDR1 is MNHNS and CDR2 SASEGT. The V and J ends lost 6 bases and 8 bases respectively, with 10 bases between them. CDR3: CASSLTYEKLFF. In nucleotides, the CDR3 is TGTGCCAGCAGCCTCACCTACGAAAAACTGTTTTTT.

This clonotype was found many times. The chain recombines TRBV7-9 with TRBJ2-7, with D unresolved. Germline V lookup: CDR1 SEHNR, CDR2 FQNEAQ (reference sequence). Trimming shortened V by 6 bases and J by 5 bases, and 8 bases separated the two germline ends. There are 11 residues in the CDR3. The CDR3 DNA follows: TGTGCCAGCAGTTTTGGGCACGAGCAGTACTTC. Amino acid sequence: CASSFGHEQYF.

V is TRBV7-2 and J is TRBJ2-7; TRBD2 agrees at 16 bases. This CDR3 comprises 16 residues. Germline V gene data show CDR1 as SGHTA and CDR2 as FQGNSA. The V gene end was trimmed by 1 base and the J gene end by 7 bases; junction bases not matched to a gene: 4. The chain's CDR3 is CASSLGGTSGRVEQYF. DNA of the CDR3: TGTGCCAGCAGCTTAGGGGGGACTAGCGGGAGGGTTGAGCAGTACTTC. Drawing the rest from reference TRBV7-2 and TRBJ2-7, the complete variable domain is GAGVSQSPSNKVTEKGKDVELRCDPISGHTALYWYRQSLGQGLEFLIYFQGNSAPDKSGLPSDRFSAERTGGSVSTLTIQRTQQEDSAVYLCASSLGGTSGRVEQYFGPGTRLTVT.

There are many counts of this clonotype. The chain recombines TRBV27 with TRBJ2-7; D call uncertain. This CDR3 has 15 residues. Looked up from germline, CDR1 is MNHEY and CDR2 is SMNVEV (reference sequence). V gave up 3 bases and J gave up 2 bases, with 14 bases separating them. CDR3 in DNA: TGTGCCAGCAGTTTTGGGCAGACCCTAACCTACGAGCAGTACTTC. This codes for CASSFGQTLTYEQYF.